Presented here are 6 T cell receptor beta chains from one specimen sequenced in a study of early T cells in non-severe SARS-CoV-2 infection. TCRdb re-called the 5' RACE reads through MiXCR, storing one row per CDR3 protein. Among 60,000 to 90,000 distinct CDR3 sequences listed, 15% to 20% were seen once. Sequences were obtained from whole blood. These receptors were collected from an adult who was a healthcare worker with PCR-confirmed SARS-CoV-2 infection or an uninfected control (not recorded which).

This clonotype has just a few counts. CDR3 nucleotide sequence: TGTGCCAGCAGCTTAGCCCTCGGGACAGCCTACGAGCAGTACTTC. This gives the protein CASSLALGTAYEQYF. The chain links TRBV7-9 to TRBJ2-7; TRBD1 agrees at 7 bases. The CDR3 runs to 15 residues. J gave up 2 bases and V 0 bases, and 4 bases lay outside the gene matches. The germline CDR1 and CDR2 sequences are SEHNR and FQNEAQ (reference sequence).

The V gene is TRBV2, the J gene TRBJ2-7; TRBD2 matches at 7 bases. With V trimmed by 4 bases and J by 3 bases, 3 bases remained unmatched. CDR1 and CDR2 (germline): SNHLY, FYNNEI. This CDR3 region has 13 residues. CDR3 loop: CASSAAGLYEQYF. The DNA of the CDR3 is TGTGCCAGCAGTGCAGCGGGGCTCTACGAGCAGTACTTC.

This clonotype turned up a few times. Written as DNA, the CDR3 is TGTGCCAGCAGTTACCGCAGGGGGGAAGAAAAACTGTTTTTT. Protein product: CASSYRRGEEKLFF. The chain combines TRBV6-6 with TRBJ1-4; 7 positions match TRBD1. This CDR3 contains 14 residues. Germline CDR1 reads MNHNY; CDR2 reads SVGAGI (reference sequence). The junction had 5 bases not matched to a gene; V was cut back by 2 bases and J by 8 bases.

This clonotype showed up many times. V is TRBV27 and J is TRBJ2-3; TRBD2 matches at 8 bases. The CDR3 extends over 21 amino acids. Germline CDR1 reads MNHEY; CDR2 reads SMNVEV (reference sequence). V lost 3 bases and J lost 2; bases outside the gene matches: 22. CDR3 protein: CASSFTPSTERTSWATDTQYF. In DNA, the CDR3 is TGTGCCAGCAGTTTTACCCCATCAACCGAAAGGACTAGCTGGGCCACAGATACGCAGTATTTT.

The chain employs TRBV28 and TRBJ1-2, with TRBD1 matching 9 bases. The germline gives CDR1 MDHEN, CDR2 SYDVKM. CDR3 length equals 14 residues. V shed 6 bases and J 4 bases; nucleotides not matched to a gene: 6. CDR3 sequence reads: CASRTGQGVYGYTF. DNA for the CDR3: TGTGCCAGCAGGACGGGACAGGGAGTCTATGGCTACACCTTC.

The table lists this clonotype with a few counts. The chain uses TRBV11-3 and TRBJ2-7; D gene unclear. V shed 3 bases and J shed 0 bases, with 9 bases lying between them. The CDR3 loop spans 14 amino acids. CDR1 is SGHNT, CDR2 YENEEA, per germline. Here the CDR3 DNA reads TGTGCCAGCAGCTTGGGAAGCCTCTCCTACGAGCAGTACTTC. Translating gives CASSLGSLSYEQYF.